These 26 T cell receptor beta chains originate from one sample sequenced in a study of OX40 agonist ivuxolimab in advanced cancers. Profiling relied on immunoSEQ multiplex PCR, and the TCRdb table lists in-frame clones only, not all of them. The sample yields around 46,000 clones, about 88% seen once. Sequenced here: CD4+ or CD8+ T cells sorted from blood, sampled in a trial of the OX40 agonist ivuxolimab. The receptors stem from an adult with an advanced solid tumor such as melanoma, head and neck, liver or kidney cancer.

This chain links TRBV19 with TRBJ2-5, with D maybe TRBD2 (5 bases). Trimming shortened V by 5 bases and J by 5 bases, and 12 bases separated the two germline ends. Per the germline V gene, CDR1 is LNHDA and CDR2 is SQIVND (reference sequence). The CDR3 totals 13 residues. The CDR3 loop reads CASSRLASETQYF. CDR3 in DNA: TGTGCCAGTAGTCGCCTAGCTAGCGAGACCCAGTACTTC. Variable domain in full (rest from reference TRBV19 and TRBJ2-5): DGGITQSPKYLFRKEGQNVTLSCEQNLNHDAMYWYRQDPGQGLRLIYYSQIVNDFQKGDIAEGYSVSREKKESFPLTVTSAQKNPTAFYLCASSRLASETQYFGPGTRLLVL.

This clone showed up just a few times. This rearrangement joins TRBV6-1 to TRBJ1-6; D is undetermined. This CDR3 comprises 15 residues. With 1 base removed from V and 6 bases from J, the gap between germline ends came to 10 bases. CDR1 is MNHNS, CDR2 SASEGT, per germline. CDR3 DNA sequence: TGTGCCAGCAGTGAAGATCCTACATTTAATTCACCCCTCCACTTT. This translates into CASSEDPTFNSPLHF.

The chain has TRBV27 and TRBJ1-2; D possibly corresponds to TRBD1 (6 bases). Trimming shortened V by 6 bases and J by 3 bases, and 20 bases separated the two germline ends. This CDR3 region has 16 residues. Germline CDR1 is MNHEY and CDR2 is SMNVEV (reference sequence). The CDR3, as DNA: TGTGCCAGCAGAAAGTATACAGGGTTACTTGACTATGGCTACACCTTC. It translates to CASRKYTGLLDYGYTF.

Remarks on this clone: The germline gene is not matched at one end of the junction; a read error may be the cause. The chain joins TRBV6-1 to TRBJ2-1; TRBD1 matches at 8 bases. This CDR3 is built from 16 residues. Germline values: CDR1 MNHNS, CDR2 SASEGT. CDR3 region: CAISEAGTGVYNEQFF. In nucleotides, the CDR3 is TGTGCCATCAGTGAGGCCGGGACAGGAGTATACAATGAGCAGTTCTTC.

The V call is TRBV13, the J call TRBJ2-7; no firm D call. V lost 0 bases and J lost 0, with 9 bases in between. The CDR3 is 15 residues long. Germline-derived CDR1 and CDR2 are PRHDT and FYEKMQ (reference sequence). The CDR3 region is CASSLGTPSSYEQYF. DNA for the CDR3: TGTGCCAGCAGCTTAGGGACACCCAGCTCCTACGAGCAGTACTTC.

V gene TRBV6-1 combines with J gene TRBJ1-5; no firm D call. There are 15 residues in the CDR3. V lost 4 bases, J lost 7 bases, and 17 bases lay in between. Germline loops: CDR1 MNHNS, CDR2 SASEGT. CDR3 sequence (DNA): TGTGCCAGCAGTGCTCGACCGAAGACCCCCCAGCCCCAGCATTTT. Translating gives CASSARPKTPQPQHF.

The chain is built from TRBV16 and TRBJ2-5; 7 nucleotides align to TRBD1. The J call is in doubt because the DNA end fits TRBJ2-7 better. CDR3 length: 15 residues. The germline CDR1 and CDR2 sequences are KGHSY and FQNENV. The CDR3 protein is CASSQTPGQTYEQYF. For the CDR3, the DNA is TGTGCCAGCAGCCAAACCCCGGGACAGACCTACGAGCAGTACTTC.

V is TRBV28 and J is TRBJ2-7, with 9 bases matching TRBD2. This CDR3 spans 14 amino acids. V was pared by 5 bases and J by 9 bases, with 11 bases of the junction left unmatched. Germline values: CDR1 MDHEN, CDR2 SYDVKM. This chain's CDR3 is CASSNSGTSFGQYF. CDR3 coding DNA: TGTGCCAGCAGTAACTCCGGGACTAGCTTCGGGCAGTACTTC.

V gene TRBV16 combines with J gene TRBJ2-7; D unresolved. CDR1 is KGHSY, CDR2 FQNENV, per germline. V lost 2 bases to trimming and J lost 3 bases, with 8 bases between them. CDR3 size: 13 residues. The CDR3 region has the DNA TGTGCCAGCAGCCAAGACCTCTTCTACGAGCAGTACTTC. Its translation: CASSQDLFYEQYF.

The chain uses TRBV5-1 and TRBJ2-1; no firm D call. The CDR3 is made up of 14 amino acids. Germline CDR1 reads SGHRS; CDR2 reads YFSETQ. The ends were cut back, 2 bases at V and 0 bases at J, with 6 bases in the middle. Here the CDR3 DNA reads TGCGCCAGCAGCTTAGCTGACTCCTACAATGAGCAGTTCTTC. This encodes CASSLADSYNEQFF.

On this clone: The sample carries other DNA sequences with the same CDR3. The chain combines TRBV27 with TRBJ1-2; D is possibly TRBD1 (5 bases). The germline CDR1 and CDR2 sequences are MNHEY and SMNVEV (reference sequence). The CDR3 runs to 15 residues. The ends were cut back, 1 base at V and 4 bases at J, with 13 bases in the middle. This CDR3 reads CASSLWPGLLYGYTF. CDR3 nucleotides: TGTGCCAGCAGTTTATGGCCGGGGCTACTCTATGGCTACACCTTC.

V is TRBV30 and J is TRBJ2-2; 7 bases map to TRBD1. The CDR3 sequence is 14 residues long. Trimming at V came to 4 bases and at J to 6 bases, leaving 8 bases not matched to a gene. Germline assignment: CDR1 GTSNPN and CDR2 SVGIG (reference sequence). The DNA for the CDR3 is TGTGCCTGGACCTGGGGACAGTCCGCCGGGGAGCTGTTTTTT. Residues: CAWTWGQSAGELFF.

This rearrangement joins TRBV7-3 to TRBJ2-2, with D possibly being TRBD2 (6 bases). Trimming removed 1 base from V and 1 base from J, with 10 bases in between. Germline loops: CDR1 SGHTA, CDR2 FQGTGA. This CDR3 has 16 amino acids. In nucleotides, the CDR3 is TGTGCCAGCAGCTTAAGTGGGGGGAAGAACACCGGGGAGCTGTTTTTT. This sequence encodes CASSLSGGKNTGELFF. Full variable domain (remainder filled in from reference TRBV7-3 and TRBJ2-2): GAGVSQTPSNKVTEKGKYVELRCDPISGHTALYWYRQSLGQGPEFLIYFQGTGAADDSGLPNDRFFAVRPEGSVSTLKIQRTERGDSAVYLCASSLSGGKNTGELFFGEGSRLTVL.

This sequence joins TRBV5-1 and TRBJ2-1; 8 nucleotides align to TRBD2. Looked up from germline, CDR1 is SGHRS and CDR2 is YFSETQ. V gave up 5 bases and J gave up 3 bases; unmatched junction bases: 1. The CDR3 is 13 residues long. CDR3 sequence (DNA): TGCGCCAGCAGGACTAGCGACTACAATGAGCAGTTCTTC. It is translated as CASRTSDYNEQFF.

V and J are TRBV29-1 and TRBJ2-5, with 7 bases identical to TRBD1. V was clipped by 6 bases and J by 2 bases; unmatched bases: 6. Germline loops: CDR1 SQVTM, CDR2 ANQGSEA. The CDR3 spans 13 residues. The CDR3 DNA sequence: TGCAGCGTGCTCGGGACAGCGCAAGAGACCCAGTACTTC. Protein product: CSVLGTAQETQYF.

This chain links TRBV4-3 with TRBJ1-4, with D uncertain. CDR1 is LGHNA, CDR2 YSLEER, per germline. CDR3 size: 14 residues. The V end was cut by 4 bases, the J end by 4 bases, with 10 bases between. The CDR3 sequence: CASSPDWNNEKLFF. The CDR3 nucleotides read TGCGCCAGCAGCCCGGATTGGAATAATGAAAAACTGTTTTTT.

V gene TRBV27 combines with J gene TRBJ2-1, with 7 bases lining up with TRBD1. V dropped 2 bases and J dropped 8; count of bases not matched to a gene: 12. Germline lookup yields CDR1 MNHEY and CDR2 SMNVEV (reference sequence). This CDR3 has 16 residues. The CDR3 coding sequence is TGTGCCAGCAGTTTAGGCATGAAGGGGGCTAGGGATGAGCAGTTCTTC. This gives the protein CASSLGMKGARDEQFF.

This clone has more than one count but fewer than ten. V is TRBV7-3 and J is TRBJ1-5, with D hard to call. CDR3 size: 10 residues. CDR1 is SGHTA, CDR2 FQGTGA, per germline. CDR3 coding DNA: TGTCCTGGGTATTGGCAGCCCCAGCATTTT. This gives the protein CPGYWQPQHF.

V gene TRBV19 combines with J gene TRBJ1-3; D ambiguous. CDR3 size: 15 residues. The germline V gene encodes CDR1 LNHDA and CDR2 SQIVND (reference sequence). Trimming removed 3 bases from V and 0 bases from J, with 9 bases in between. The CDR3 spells CASSMKEGSGNTIYF. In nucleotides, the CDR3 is TGTGCCAGTAGTATGAAGGAGGGCTCTGGAAACACCATATATTTT.

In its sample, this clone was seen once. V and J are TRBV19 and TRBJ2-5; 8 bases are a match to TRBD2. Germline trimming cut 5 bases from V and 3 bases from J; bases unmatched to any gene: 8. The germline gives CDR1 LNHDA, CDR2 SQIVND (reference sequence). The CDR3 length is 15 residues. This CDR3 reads CASSAPGLGKETQYF. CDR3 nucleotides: TGTGCCAGTAGTGCACCGGGACTAGGGAAAGAGACCCAGTACTTC. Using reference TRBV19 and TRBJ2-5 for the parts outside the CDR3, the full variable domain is DGGITQSPKYLFRKEGQNVTLSCEQNLNHDAMYWYRQDPGQGLRLIYYSQIVNDFQKGDIAEGYSVSREKKESFPLTVTSAQKNPTAFYLCASSAPGLGKETQYFGPGTRLLVL.

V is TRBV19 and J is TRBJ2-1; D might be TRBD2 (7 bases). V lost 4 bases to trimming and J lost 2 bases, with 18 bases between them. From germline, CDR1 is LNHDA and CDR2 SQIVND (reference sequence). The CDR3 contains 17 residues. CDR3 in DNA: TGTGCCAGTAGTACGGGGGCAGGAGGACTAGCCTACAATGAGCAGTTCTTC. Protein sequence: CASSTGAGGLAYNEQFF.

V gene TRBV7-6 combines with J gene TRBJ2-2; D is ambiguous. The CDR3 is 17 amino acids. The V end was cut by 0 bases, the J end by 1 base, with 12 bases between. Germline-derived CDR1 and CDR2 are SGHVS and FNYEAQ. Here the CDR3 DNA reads TGTGCCAGCAGCTTAGCGCGGCCAGGTCGGAACACCGGGGAGCTGTTTTTT. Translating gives CASSLARPGRNTGELFF.

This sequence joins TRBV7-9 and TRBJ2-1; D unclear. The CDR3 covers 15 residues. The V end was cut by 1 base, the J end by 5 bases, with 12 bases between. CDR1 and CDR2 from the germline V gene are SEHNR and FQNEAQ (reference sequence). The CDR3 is CASSLVLGTDNEQFF. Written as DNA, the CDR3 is TGTGCCAGCAGCTTAGTACTCGGAACCGACAATGAGCAGTTCTTC.

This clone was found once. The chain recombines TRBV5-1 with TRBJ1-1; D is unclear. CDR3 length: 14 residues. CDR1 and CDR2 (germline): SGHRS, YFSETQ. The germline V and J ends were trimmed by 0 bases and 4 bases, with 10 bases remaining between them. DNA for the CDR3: TGCGCCAGCAGCTTGGAAGGTATCGGCACTGAAGCTTTCTTT. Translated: CASSLEGIGTEAFF.

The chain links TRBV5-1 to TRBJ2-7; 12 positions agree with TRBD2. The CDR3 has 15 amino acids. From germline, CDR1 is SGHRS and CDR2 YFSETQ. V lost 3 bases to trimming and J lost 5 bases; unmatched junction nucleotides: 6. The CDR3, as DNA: TGCGCCAGCAGCTGGACTAGCGGGATGGTCCACGAGCAGTACTTC. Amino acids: CASSWTSGMVHEQYF.

CDR3 protein: CSLGTSGSLTDTQYF. The DNA of the CDR3 is TGCAGCCTAGGGACTAGCGGGAGTCTTACAGATACGCAGTATTTT. The J gene is TRBJ2-3, the V gene TRBV29-1; 14 bases line up with TRBD2. Germline V gene sequence: CDR1 SQVTM, CDR2 ANQGSEA. The CDR3 is made up of 15 amino acids. V was pared by 8 bases and J by 3 bases, with 7 bases of the junction left unmatched.